The following is a T cell receptor (beta chain) sequence with its context. Its antigen is undetermined. TCRdb used MiXCR to reprocess the 5' RACE reads, holding one entry per CDR3 protein. The table lists about 480,000 distinct CDR3 sequences, roughly 15% of them singletons. Germline V gene sequence: CDR1 DFQATT, CDR2 SNEGSKA (reference sequence). The CDR3 spans 15 residues. The germline V and J ends were trimmed by 6 bases and 2 bases, with 19 bases remaining between them. The sample belongs to a study of CD8 T cells in ankylosing spondylitis. Study results and caveats: Within matched ankylosing spondylitis synovial fluid, disease-linked clones were reportedly significantly enriched. What appeared characteristic of ankylosing spondylitis blood was a TCR beta motif of eight or nine highly homologous variants.

The chain couples TRBV20-1 to TRBJ2-5, with a possible D match to TRBD1 (5 bases). The sample taken for sequencing was blood, either unsorted or a sorted T cell fraction (not recorded which). The TCR was taken from a male donor with ankylosing spondylitis. CDR3 loop: CSAPDSLNQQETQYF. The CDR3 nucleotides are TGCAGTGCCCCTGACAGCCTAAACCAACAAGAGACCCAGTACTTC.